The rows below give T cell receptor beta chains drawn from one sample of a study of T cells after yellow fever vaccination. In TCRdb, the 5' RACE reads were re-called with MiXCR into one record per CDR3 protein. This sample yields just under 600,000 distinct CDR3 sequences, of which roughly 14% are seen a single time; over 12% belongs to the top ten. Sequences were derived from PBMCs, sampled on the day of the yellow fever booster vaccination. These receptors were obtained from a man aged 25-45 years who received the YFV17D yellow fever vaccine. Each CDR3 is given with its conserved first and last residue. The order of the fields is D gene, clone size, V gene, J gene, CDR3 protein, CDR3 DNA. D genes are given only for firm matches. Clone sizes are given selectively: once, few, many, or a class where the clone is expanded.

TRBD2	-	TRBV20-1	TRBJ2-1	CSARDSGRAENEQFF	TGCAGTGCTAGAGATAGCGGGAGGGCCGAGAATGAGCAGTTCTTC
-	few	TRBV11-2	TRBJ2-1	CASSQLANIPIREQFF	TGTGCCAGCAGCCAGTTGGCTAATATACCCATTAGGGAGCAGTTCTTC
TRBD2	-	TRBV6-6	TRBJ2-7	CASSAGTSGLTYF	TGTGCCAGCAGTGCCGGGACTAGCGGATTGACGTACTTC
TRBD2	few	TRBV5-4	TRBJ2-2	CASKTAGVDTGELFF	TGTGCCAGCAAGACAGCGGGAGTAGACACCGGGGAGCTGTTTTTT
TRBD2	-	TRBV7-2	TRBJ2-3	CASSGSGRWASTDTQYF	TGTGCCAGCAGCGGTAGCGGGAGGTGGGCTAGCACAGATACGCAGTATTTT
-	-	TRBV6-1	TRBJ1-1	CASTLAATVDNTEAFF	TGTGCCAGCACCCTGGCCGCGACAGTCGATAACACTGAAGCTTTCTTT
-	many	TRBV7-9	TRBJ2-1	CASCWEIGNEQFF	TGTGCCAGCTGTTGGGAGATTGGTAATGAGCAGTTCTTC
TRBD2	-	TRBV6-5	TRBJ2-5	CASSYRFLAGLLETQYF	TGTGCCAGCAGTTACCGGTTTCTAGCGGGATTACTGGAGACCCAGTACTTC
-	-	TRBV20-1	TRBJ2-7	CSASRGQTITGQYF	TGCAGTGCTAGTAGGGGTCAGACTATCACCGGGCAGTACTTC
-	-	TRBV6-2/TRBV6-3	TRBJ2-1	CASARVPLANEQFF	TGTGCCAGCGCCCGGGTTCCACTGGCCAATGAGCAGTTCTTC
-	-	TRBV25-1	TRBJ2-7	CASSGGTQYVEEQYF	TGTGCCAGCAGTGGTGGGACCCAATATGTGGAGGAGCAGTACTTC
-	-	TRBV30	TRBJ1-1	CAWTRGGVRNTEAFF	TGTGCCTGGACCCGTGGGGGGGTGAGGAACACTGAAGCTTTCTTT
-	few	TRBV24-1	TRBJ2-7	CATSDMTGTQYF	TGTGCCACCAGTGATATGACAGGAACCCAGTACTTC
-	-	TRBV12-3/TRBV12-4	TRBJ2-1	CASSYIATSYNEQFF	TGTGCCAGCAGTTACATAGCGACCTCCTACAATGAGCAGTTCTTC
-	-	TRBV20-1	TRBJ2-1	CSASDVSYNEQFF	TGCAGTGCTAGCGACGTATCCTACAATGAGCAGTTCTTC
TRBD2	few	TRBV11-2	TRBJ2-1	CASSLSGLGLAVYNEQFF	TGTGCCAGCAGCTTATCCGGTTTGGGACTAGCGGTCTACAATGAGCAGTTCTTC
-	-	TRBV25-1	TRBJ2-5	CATGGMGGQQETQYF	TGTGCCACCGGTGGGATGGGGGGGCAGCAAGAGACCCAGTACTTC
-	many	TRBV14	TRBJ2-3	CASSNRDTQYF	TGTGCCAGCAGCAACCGGGATACGCAGTATTTT
-	few	TRBV20-1	TRBJ2-3	CSARLGHARTDTQYF	TGCAGTGCTAGGCTGGGACATGCACGCACAGATACGCAGTATTTT
TRBD2	-	TRBV7-2	TRBJ2-7	CTSSSRTSGRVGEQYF	TGTACCAGCAGCTCGAGGACTAGCGGGAGGGTTGGGGAGCAGTACTTC
-	few	TRBV20-1	TRBJ2-2	CSAQAPGNTGELFF	TGCAGTGCTCAAGCGCCAGGGAACACCGGGGAGCTGTTTTTT
TRBD2	-	TRBV29-1	TRBJ2-1	CSTDLYTSGLRSGVEQFF	TGCAGCACTGACCTCTACACTAGCGGGCTCCGCTCGGGGGTGGAGCAATTCTTC
TRBD2	few	TRBV7-2	TRBJ2-4	CASSFLAGGALGF	TGTGCCAGCAGCTTTTTAGCGGGAGGGGCTTTGGGCTTC
-	many	TRBV5-5	TRBJ2-5	CASSLAQVGLETQYF	TGTGCCAGCAGCTTGGCCCAGGTCGGGTTGGAGACCCAGTACTTC